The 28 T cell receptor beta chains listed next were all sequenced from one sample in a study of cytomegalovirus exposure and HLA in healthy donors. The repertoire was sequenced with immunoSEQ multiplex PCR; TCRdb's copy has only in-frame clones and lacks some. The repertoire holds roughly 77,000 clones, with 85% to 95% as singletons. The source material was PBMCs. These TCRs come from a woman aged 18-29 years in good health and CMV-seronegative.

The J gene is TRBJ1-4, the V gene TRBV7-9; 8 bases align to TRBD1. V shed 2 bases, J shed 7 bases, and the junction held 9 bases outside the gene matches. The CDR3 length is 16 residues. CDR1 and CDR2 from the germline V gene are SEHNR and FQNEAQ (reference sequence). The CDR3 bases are TGTGCCAGCAGCTTAAGCGTTTCAGGGGGCGGTGAAAAACTGTTTTTT. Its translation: CASSLSVSGGGEKLFF.

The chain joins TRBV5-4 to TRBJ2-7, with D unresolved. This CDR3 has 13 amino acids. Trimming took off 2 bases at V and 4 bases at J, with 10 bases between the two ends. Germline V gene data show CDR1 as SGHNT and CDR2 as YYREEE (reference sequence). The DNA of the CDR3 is TGTGCCAGCAGCTTACAACCAATTTACGAGCAGTACTTC. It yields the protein CASSLQPIYEQYF.

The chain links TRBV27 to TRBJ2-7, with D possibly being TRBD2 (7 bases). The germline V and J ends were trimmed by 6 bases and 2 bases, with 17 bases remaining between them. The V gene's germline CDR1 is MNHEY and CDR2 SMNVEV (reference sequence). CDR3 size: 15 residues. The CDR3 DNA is TGTGCCAGCAGCCCGGGGGGCAGGGGAGCCTACGAGCAGTACTTC. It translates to CASSPGGRGAYEQYF.

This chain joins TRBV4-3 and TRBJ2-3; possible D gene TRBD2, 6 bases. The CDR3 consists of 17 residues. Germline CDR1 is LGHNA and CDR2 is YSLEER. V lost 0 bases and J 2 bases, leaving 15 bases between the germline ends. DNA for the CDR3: TGCGCCAGCAGCCAAGATCCCGCGGGGAACTTCACAGATACGCAGTATTTT. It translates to CASSQDPAGNFTDTQYF.

This CDR3 reads CASNQRGRVTGELFF. The DNA for the CDR3 is TGTGCCAGCAACCAAAGGGGGCGGGTCACCGGGGAGCTGTTTTTT. The chain recombines TRBV5-6 with TRBJ2-2, with 7 bases aligning to TRBD1. Germline loops: CDR1 SGHDT, CDR2 YYEEEE. V was clipped by 6 bases and J by 4 bases; unmatched bases: 9. The length of the CDR3 is 15 residues.

CDR3 sequence: CASSSKAGQVNEKLFF. DNA for the CDR3: TGTGCCAGCAGCTCTAAAGCGGGACAGGTTAATGAAAAACTGTTTTTT. The V gene is TRBV7-9, the J gene TRBJ1-4; 8 nucleotides agree with TRBD1. Trimming at V came to 4 bases and at J to 4 bases, leaving 8 bases not matched to a gene. This CDR3 contains 16 residues. The germline V gene has CDR1 SEHNR and CDR2 FQNEAQ (reference sequence).

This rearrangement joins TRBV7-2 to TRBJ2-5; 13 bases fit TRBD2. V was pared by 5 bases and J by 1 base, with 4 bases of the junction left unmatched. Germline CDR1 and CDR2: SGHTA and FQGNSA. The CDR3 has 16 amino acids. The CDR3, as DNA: TGTGCCAGCAGCGCAGGACTAGCGGGAGTCCAAGAGACCCAGTACTTC. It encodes CASSAGLAGVQETQYF.

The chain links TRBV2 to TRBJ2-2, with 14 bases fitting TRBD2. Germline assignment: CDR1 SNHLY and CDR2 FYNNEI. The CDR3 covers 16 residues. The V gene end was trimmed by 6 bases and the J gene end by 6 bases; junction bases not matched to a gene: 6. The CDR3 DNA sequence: TGTGCCAGCAGCCTGGGGACTAGCGGGAGACCCGGGGAGCTGTTTTTT. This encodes CASSLGTSGRPGELFF. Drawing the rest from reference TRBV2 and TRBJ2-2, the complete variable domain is EPEVTQTPSHQVTQMGQEVILRCVPISNHLYFYWYRQILGQKVEFLVSFYNNEISEKSEIFDDQFSVERPDGSNFTLKIRSTKLEDSAMYFCASSLGTSGRPGELFFGEGSRLTVL.

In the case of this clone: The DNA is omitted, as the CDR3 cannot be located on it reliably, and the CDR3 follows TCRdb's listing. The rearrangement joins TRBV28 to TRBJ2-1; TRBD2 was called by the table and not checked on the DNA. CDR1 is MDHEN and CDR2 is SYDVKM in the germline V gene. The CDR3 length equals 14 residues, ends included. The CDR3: CASSSSPRYNEQFF.

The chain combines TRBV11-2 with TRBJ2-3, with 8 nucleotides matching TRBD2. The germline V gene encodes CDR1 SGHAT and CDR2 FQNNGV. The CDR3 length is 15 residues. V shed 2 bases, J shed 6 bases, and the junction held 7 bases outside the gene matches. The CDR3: CASSLHGGAYDTQYF. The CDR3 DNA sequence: TGTGCCAGCAGCTTACACGGGGGGGCATACGATACGCAGTATTTT.

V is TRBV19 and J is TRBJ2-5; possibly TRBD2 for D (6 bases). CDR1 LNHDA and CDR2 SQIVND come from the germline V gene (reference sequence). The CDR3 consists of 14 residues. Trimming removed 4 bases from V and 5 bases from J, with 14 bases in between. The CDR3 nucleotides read TGTGCCAGTAGTAGAAGGGATGCGGGGGAGACCCAGTACTTC. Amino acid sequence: CASSRRDAGETQYF.

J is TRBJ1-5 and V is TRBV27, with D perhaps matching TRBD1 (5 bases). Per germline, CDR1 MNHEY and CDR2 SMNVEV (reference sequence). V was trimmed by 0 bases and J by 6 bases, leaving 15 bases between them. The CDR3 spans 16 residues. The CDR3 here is CASSLSSTGGIQPQHF. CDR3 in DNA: TGTGCCAGCAGTTTATCGAGTACGGGGGGTATTCAGCCCCAGCATTTT.

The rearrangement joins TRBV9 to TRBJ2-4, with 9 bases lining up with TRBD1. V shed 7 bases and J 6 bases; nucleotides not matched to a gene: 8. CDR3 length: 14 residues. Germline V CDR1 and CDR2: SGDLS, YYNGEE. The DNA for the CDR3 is TGTGCCAGCCCCGGGACAGGGTATGGAAACATTCAGTACTTC. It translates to CASPGTGYGNIQYF.

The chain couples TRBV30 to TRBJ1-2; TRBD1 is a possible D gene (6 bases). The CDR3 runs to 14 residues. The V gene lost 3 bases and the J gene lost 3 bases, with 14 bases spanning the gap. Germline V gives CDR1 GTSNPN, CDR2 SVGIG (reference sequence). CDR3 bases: TGTGCCTGGAGGGGGACAATTTCTCACTATGGCTACACCTTC. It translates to CAWRGTISHYGYTF.

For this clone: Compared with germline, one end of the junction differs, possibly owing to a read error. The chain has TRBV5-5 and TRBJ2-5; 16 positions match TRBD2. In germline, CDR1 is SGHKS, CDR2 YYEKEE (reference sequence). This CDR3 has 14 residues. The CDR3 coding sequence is TGTGCCAGCAGCCCGGTGGGACTAGCGGGGGGGCAAAACTTC. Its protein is CASSPVGLAGGQNF.

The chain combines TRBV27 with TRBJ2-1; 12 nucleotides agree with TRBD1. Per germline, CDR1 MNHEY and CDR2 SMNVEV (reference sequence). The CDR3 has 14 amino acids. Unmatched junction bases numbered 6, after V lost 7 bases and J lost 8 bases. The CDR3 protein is CASTGQGARHEQFF. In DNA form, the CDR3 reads TGTGCCAGCACGGGACAGGGGGCGAGGCATGAGCAGTTCTTC.

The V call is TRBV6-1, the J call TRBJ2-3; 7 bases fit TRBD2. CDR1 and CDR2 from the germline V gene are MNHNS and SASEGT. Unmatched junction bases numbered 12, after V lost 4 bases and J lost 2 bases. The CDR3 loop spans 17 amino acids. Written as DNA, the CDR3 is TGTGCCAGCAGTGGTGTTTCTGGTAGCGGGTACACAGATACGCAGTATTTT. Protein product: CASSGVSGSGYTDTQYF.

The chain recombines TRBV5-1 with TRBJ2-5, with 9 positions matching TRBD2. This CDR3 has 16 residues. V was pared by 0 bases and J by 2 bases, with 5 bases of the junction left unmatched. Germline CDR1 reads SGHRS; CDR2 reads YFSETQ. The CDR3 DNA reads TGCGCCAGCAGCTTGGGGCTAGCGGGGCTGCAAGAGACCCAGTACTTC. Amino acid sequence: CASSLGLAGLQETQYF.

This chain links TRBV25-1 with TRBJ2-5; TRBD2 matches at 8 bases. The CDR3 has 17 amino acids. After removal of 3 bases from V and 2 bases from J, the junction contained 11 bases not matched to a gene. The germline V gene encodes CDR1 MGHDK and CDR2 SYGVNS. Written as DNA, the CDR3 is TGTGCCAGCAGTGATATCGGGCTAGCGGGTCGGCAAGAGACCCAGTACTTC. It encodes CASSDIGLAGRQETQYF.

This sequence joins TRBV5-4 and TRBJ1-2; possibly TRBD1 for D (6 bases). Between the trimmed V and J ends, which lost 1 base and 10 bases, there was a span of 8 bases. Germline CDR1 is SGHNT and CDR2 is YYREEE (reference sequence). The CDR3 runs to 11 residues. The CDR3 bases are TGTGCCAGCAGCTTGAACAGGGACTACACCTTC. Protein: CASSLNRDYTF. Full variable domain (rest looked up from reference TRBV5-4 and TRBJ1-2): ETGVTQSPTHLIKTRGQQVTLRCSSQSGHNTVSWYQQALGQGPQFIFQYYREEENGRGNFPPRFSGLQFPNYSSELNVNALELDDSALYLCASSLNRDYTFGSGTRLTVV.

CDR3 DNA sequence: TGTGCCAGCGGACAGGGGGCGGGTTCAGATACGCAGTATTTT. Its protein is CASGQGAGSDTQYF. The gene calls are TRBV6-4 and TRBJ2-3, with 11 bases aligning to TRBD1. CDR1 is MRHNA, CDR2 SNTAGT, per germline. The CDR3 has 14 residues. Trimming took 8 bases from V and 4 from J; bases not matched to a gene: 5.

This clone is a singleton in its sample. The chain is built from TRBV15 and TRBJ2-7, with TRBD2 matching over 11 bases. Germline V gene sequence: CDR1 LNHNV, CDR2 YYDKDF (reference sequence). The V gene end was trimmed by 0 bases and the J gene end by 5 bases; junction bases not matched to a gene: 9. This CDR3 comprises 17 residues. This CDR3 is CATSREKGGTSGHEQYF. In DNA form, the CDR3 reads TGTGCCACCAGCAGAGAAAAAGGAGGGACTAGCGGACACGAGCAGTACTTC.

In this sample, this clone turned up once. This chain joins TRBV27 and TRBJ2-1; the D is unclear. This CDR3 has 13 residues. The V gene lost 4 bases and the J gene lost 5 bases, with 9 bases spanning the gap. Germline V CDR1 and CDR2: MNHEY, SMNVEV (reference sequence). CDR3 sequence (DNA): TGTGCCAGCAGTTCGACGGGTAACAATGAGCAGTTCTTC. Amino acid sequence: CASSSTGNNEQFF.

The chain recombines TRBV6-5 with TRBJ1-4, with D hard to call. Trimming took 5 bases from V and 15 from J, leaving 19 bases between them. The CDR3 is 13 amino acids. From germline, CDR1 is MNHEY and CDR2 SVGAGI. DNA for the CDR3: TGTGCCAGCAGTCGATGGGAGGGTTCGTTGGTGTTTTTT. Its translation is CASSRWEGSLVFF.

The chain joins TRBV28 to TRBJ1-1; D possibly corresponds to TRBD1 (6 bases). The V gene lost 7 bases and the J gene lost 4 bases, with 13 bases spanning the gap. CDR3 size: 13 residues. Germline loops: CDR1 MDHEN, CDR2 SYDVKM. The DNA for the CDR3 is TGTGCCAGCATCAAGGGGGGGAGCACTGAAGCTTTCTTT. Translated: CASIKGGSTEAFF.

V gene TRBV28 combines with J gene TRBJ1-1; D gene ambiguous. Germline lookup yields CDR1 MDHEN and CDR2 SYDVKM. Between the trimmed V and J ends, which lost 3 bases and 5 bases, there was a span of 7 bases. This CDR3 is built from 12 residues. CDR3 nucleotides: TGTGCCAGCAGTTTCAAGAGTACTGAAGCTTTCTTT. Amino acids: CASSFKSTEAFF. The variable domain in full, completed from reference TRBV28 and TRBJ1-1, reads DVKVTQSSRYLVKRTGEKVFLECVQDMDHENMFWYRQDPGLGLRLIYFSYDVKMKEKGDIPEGYSVSREKKERFSLILESASTNQTSMYLCASSFKSTEAFFGQGTRLTVV.

The CDR3 spells CASSLTGTGGVAKNIQYF. CDR3 nucleotides: TGTGCCAGCTCACTAACCGGGACAGGGGGAGTAGCCAAAAACATTCAGTACTTC. This chain links TRBV18 with TRBJ2-4; the match to TRBD1 covers 11 bases. Per germline, CDR1 KGHSH and CDR2 LQKENI. The CDR3 sequence is 18 residues long. Germline trimming cut 4 bases from V and 0 bases from J; bases unmatched to any gene: 8.

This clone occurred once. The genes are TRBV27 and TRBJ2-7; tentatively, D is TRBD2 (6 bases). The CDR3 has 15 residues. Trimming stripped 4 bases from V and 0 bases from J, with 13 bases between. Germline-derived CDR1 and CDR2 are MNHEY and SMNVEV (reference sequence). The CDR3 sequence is CASSSRLGNSYEQYF. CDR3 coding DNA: TGTGCCAGCAGTTCCCGACTAGGAAACTCCTACGAGCAGTACTTC.